Below are 30 T cell receptor beta chains sequenced from a single sample in a study of blood T cell repertoires in COVID-19. Measured with immunoSEQ multiplex PCR; TCRdb has only the in-frame clones, and not every one. The table records under 350,000 clones, roughly nine tenths of them present only once. The sequenced material came from peripheral blood. Source of these receptors: a man between 18 and 35 years old with active or convalescent COVID-19.

The chain carries TRBV6-1 and TRBJ2-7; D unresolved. The CDR3 loop spans 15 amino acids. Looked up from germline, CDR1 is MNHNS and CDR2 is SASEGT. V lost 3 bases and J lost 6, with 18 bases in between. The CDR3 DNA is TGTGCCAGCAGTGAGGCCCACATAGCCGGCGGCGAGCAGTACTTC. Translating gives CASSEAHIAGGEQYF.

V and J are TRBV5-1 and TRBJ2-7; 11 bases are a match to TRBD2. The CDR3 totals 17 residues. V shed 0 bases and J 7 bases; nucleotides not matched to a gene: 12. Germline loops: CDR1 SGHRS, CDR2 YFSETQ. CDR3 residues: CASSLGLAGSSPREQYF. The CDR3 DNA sequence: TGCGCCAGCAGCTTGGGACTAGCGGGATCCTCACCAAGGGAGCAGTACTTC.

V and J are TRBV10-2 and TRBJ2-7; 7 bases fit TRBD2. Germline CDR1 is WSHSY and CDR2 is SAAADI. CDR3 length equals 13 residues. J lost 3 bases, V lost 7 bases, and 6 bases had no gene match. The CDR3 nucleotides are TGCGCCAGCACCCGCGGGGGAGGCTACGAGCAGTACTTC. Its protein is CASTRGGGYEQYF.

The chain couples TRBV3-1 (or the pseudogene TRBV3-2) to TRBJ2-2; D gene unclear. V lost 5 bases and J 3 bases, leaving 4 bases between the germline ends. The germline V gene has CDR1 LGHDT and CDR2 YNNKEL (reference sequence). The CDR3 spans 12 residues. As DNA, the CDR3 is TGTGCCAGCAGCTATTACACCGGGGAGCTGTTTTTT. Its protein product is CASSYYTGELFF.

The chain recombines TRBV2 with TRBJ2-7; TRBD1 matches at 8 bases. The CDR3 runs 14 residues. Germline V CDR1 and CDR2: SNHLY, FYNNEI. V trimming: 6 bases; J trimming: 6 bases; junction bases outside the gene matches: 10. The CDR3 region has the DNA TGTGCCAGCAGCGGACAGGGCCTTGGGGTCGAGCAGTACTTC. Its translation is CASSGQGLGVEQYF.

CDR3 region: CATRTGDTGELFF. CDR3 nucleotide sequence: TGTGCCACCAGGACAGGGGACACCGGGGAGCTGTTTTTT. The chain links TRBV24-1 to TRBJ2-2; TRBD1 agrees at 8 bases. Germline V lookup: CDR1 KGHDR, CDR2 SFDVKD. V was pared by 7 bases and J by 3 bases, with 0 bases of the junction left unmatched. This CDR3 has 13 amino acids.

The sample holds a few counts of this clone. This rearrangement joins TRBV27 to TRBJ2-5, with 8 bases that match TRBD2. This CDR3 is 13 amino acids long. CDR1 and CDR2 (germline): MNHEY, SMNVEV (reference sequence). V lost 6 bases, J lost 5 bases, and 5 bases stayed unmatched. The CDR3 coding sequence is TGTGCCAGCAGACCGGGGGGGTTGGAGACCCAGTACTTC. Amino acid sequence: CASRPGGLETQYF.

This clone has only one observation. V usage is TRBV5-1 and J usage is TRBJ2-6; D is ambiguous. V shed 1 base and J shed 0 bases, with 8 bases lying between them. The germline CDR1 and CDR2 sequences are SGHRS and YFSETQ. CDR3 length: 16 amino acids. CDR3 in DNA: TGCGCCAGCAGCTTGCTAAAGTTCTCTGGGGCCAACGTCCTGACTTTC. Its protein product is CASSLLKFSGANVLTF.

This clone was seen ten or more times. CDR3 bases: TGCGCCAGCAGCCAAGGTCTTATCAGTGGAGTAACCTCCTCCTACGAGCAGTACTTC. This sequence encodes CASSQGLISGVTSSYEQYF. This chain joins TRBV4-3 and TRBJ2-7; no clear D gene. The CDR3 has 19 amino acids. In germline, CDR1 is LGHNA, CDR2 YSLEER. V was clipped by 1 base and J by 0 bases, with 22 bases between them.

The chain uses TRBV7-7 and TRBJ2-7; the match to TRBD2 covers 13 bases. CDR3 size: 15 residues. Germline lookup yields CDR1 SSHAT and CDR2 FNYEAQ (reference sequence). Trimming removed 5 bases from V and 2 bases from J; junction bases left unmatched: 3. The CDR3 reads CASSPGLAGTYEQYF. CDR3 DNA: TGTGCCAGCAGCCCGGGACTAGCGGGGACCTACGAGCAGTACTTC.

The chain carries TRBV5-1 and TRBJ1-6; TRBD1 matches at 7 bases. Germline V gene lookup returns CDR1 SGHRS and CDR2 YFSETQ. This CDR3 comprises 16 residues. J gave up 8 bases and V 3 bases, and 11 bases lay outside the gene matches. Here the CDR3 DNA reads TGCGCCAGCAGCTCACGACGCGGGACAGAACATTCACCCCTCCACTTT. Amino acid sequence: CASSSRRGTEHSPLHF.

Concerning this clone: Additional DNA sequences in this sample encode the identical CDR3. The chain employs TRBV6-5 and TRBJ2-7; 7 bases are shared with TRBD2. V was pared by 3 bases and J by 0 bases, with 2 bases of the junction left unmatched. CDR3 size: 14 residues. Germline V CDR1 and CDR2: MNHEY, SVGAGI. CDR3 protein: CASSYSGGSYEQYF. CDR3 nucleotide sequence: TGTGCCAGCAGTTATTCGGGGGGCTCCTACGAGCAGTACTTC.

In this sample, this clone turned up a few times. The chain carries TRBV24-1 and TRBJ1-3; D possibly corresponds to TRBD1 (5 bases). The CDR3 is 17 residues long. In germline, CDR1 is KGHDR, CDR2 SFDVKD. V was clipped by 7 bases and J by 1 base, with 19 bases between them. The CDR3 nucleotides are TGTGCCACCAGCAGGAATGGGGGGGAAAAGTCTGGAAACACCATATATTTT. It codes for CATSRNGGEKSGNTIYF.

The gene calls are TRBV5-1 and TRBJ2-3, with a possible D match to TRBD1 (6 bases). This CDR3 contains 16 residues. CDR1 is SGHRS and CDR2 is YFSETQ in the germline V gene. V shed 2 bases and J shed 2 bases, with 15 bases lying between them. The CDR3 DNA sequence: TGCGCCAGCAGCTTTCCCGGGACACAATACACAGATACGCAGTATTTT. This translates into CASSFPGTQYTDTQYF.

The chain employs TRBV5-6 and TRBJ1-1, with 8 positions matching TRBD1. V lost 4 bases and J lost 4; bases outside the gene matches: 6. Germline V gives CDR1 SGHDT, CDR2 YYEEEE. This CDR3 is built from 14 residues. The CDR3 region is CASSPLTGGTEAFF. DNA for the CDR3: TGTGCCAGCAGCCCATTAACAGGGGGCACTGAAGCTTTCTTT.

V is TRBV21-1 and J is TRBJ1-1. TRBV21-1 is an annotated pseudogene. CDR3 length: 17 amino acids. CDR3: CASSKVPETIMNTEAFF. CDR3 DNA sequence: TGTGCCAGCAGCAAAGTTCCAGAAACTATCATGAACACTGAAGCTTTCTTT.

This clone was detected only once. V and J are TRBV6-5 and TRBJ2-5, with 11 bases matching TRBD2. Germline CDR1 is MNHEY and CDR2 is SVGAGI. Trimming took 5 bases from V and 6 from J; bases not matched to a gene: 8. CDR3 length equals 15 residues. CDR3 loop: CASSPPTSGGQTQYF. The CDR3 bases are TGTGCCAGCAGTCCACCCACTAGCGGGGGTCAGACCCAGTACTTC.

The CDR3 region has the DNA TGTGCCAGCAGTATCGACAGGTCGAGCGAGCAGTACTTC. It yields the protein CASSIDRSSEQYF. The chain combines TRBV12-3 or TRBV12-4 with TRBJ2-7; weak D call: TRBD1 (6 bases). V lost 5 bases, J lost 6 bases, and 14 bases lay in between. The CDR3 spans 13 residues.

The rearrangement uses TRBV7-6 and TRBJ2-5; the D gene is possibly TRBD2 (5 bases). CDR1 and CDR2 (germline): SGHVS, FNYEAQ. Trimming removed 5 bases from V and 5 bases from J, with 21 bases in between. The length of the CDR3 is 16 residues. The CDR3 here is CASSVPGLARGETQYF. The CDR3 DNA is TGTGCCAGCAGCGTACCCGGCTTGGCGCGCGGGGAGACCCAGTACTTC.

The chain couples TRBV4-2 to TRBJ2-7; no clear D. The V gene's germline CDR1 is LGHNA and CDR2 YNFKEQ. The ends were cut back, 8 bases at V and 2 bases at J, with 10 bases in the middle. CDR3 length: 12 residues. Here the CDR3 DNA reads TGTGCCAGCGATGACTCGGCCTACGAGCAGTACTTC. It yields the protein CASDDSAYEQYF.

A single count supports this clone. Other DNA sequences in the same sample also yield this CDR3. J is TRBJ1-5 and V is TRBV28; unclear D gene. V was cut by 6 bases and J by 5 bases, with 5 bases left in between. Germline V gene lookup returns CDR1 MDHEN and CDR2 SYDVKM. The length of the CDR3 is 11 residues. The CDR3 nucleotides read TGTGCCAGCAGCCCCGATCAGCCCCAGCATTTT. This encodes CASSPDQPQHF.

This clone was counted once. This sequence joins TRBV14 and TRBJ2-2, with 9 bases aligning to TRBD1. Looked up from germline, CDR1 is SGHDN and CDR2 is FVKESK. The J segment lost 1 base and the V segment lost 5 bases, leaving 8 bases of the junction unmatched. The CDR3 spans 17 residues. The CDR3 bases are TGTGCCAGCAGCGTTCTTCCGGGACAGGGGAACACCGGGGAGCTGTTTTTT. As protein: CASSVLPGQGNTGELFF.

This clone showed up just once. The chain uses TRBV13 and TRBJ2-5, with 7 bases fitting TRBD1. The junction had 3 bases not matched to a gene; V was cut back by 1 base and J by 1 base. The V gene's germline CDR1 is PRHDT and CDR2 FYEKMQ (reference sequence). The CDR3 runs 15 residues. CDR3 sequence: CASSLVRGPQETQYF. Written as DNA, the CDR3 is TGTGCCAGCAGCTTAGTGAGGGGGCCCCAAGAGACCCAGTACTTC.

The rearrangement uses TRBV30 and TRBJ2-1; TRBD2 matches at 7 bases. Trimming removed 8 bases from V and 9 bases from J; junction bases left unmatched: 19. Germline loops: CDR1 GTSNPN, CDR2 SVGIG (reference sequence). The CDR3 is 15 amino acids. Written as DNA, the CDR3 is TGTGCCGGCGATCCGGGGAGGGCTTTTAGGACTGAGCAGTTCTTC. Translation gives CAGDPGRAFRTEQFF. Using reference TRBV30 and TRBJ2-1 for the parts outside the CDR3, the full variable domain is SQTIHQWPATLVQPVGSPLSLECTVEGTSNPNLYWYRQAAGRGLQLLFYSVGIGQISSEVPQNLSASRPQDRQFILSSKKLLLSDSGFYLCAGDPGRAFRTEQFFGPGTRLTVL.

This sequence joins TRBV6-5 and TRBJ1-4; D is uncertain. V was shortened by 6 bases and J by 4 bases, with 12 bases between the two germline ends. CDR3 length equals 14 residues. Per germline, CDR1 MNHEY and CDR2 SVGAGI. Here the CDR3 reads CASRSVGVNEKLFF. The CDR3 nucleotides are TGTGCCAGCAGGTCGGTCGGAGTTAATGAAAAACTGTTTTTT.

The gene calls are TRBV6-1 and TRBJ1-5, with D possibly being TRBD1 (5 bases). The germline gives CDR1 MNHNS, CDR2 SASEGT. The CDR3 length is 14 residues. With 3 bases removed from V and 6 bases from J, the gap between germline ends came to 12 bases. DNA for the CDR3: TGTGCCAGCAGTGAGCCAGGGAGGGCTCAGCCCCAGCATTTT. As protein: CASSEPGRAQPQHF.

The chain has TRBV5-1 and TRBJ2-3, with TRBD2 matching 8 bases. The ends lost 0 bases at V and 2 bases at J; junction bases unmatched: 5. Germline CDR1 and CDR2: SGHRS and YFSETQ. This CDR3 spans 16 amino acids. CDR3 sequence reads: CASSLAGLALTDTQYF. CDR3 DNA sequence: TGCGCCAGCAGCTTGGCCGGACTAGCCCTCACAGATACGCAGTATTTT.

V usage is TRBV9 and J usage is TRBJ1-3, with 8 bases fitting TRBD1. The CDR3 has 14 residues. With 3 bases clipped from V and 4 bases from J, the junction kept 3 bases outside the gene matches. Germline assignment: CDR1 SGDLS and CDR2 YYNGEE. For the CDR3, the DNA is TGTGCCAGCAGCGGGACAGGGTTCGGAAACACCATATATTTT. Its translation: CASSGTGFGNTIYF.

In the case of this clone: This CDR3 is also generated by other DNA sequences in the sample. V is TRBV5-5 and J is TRBJ1-1, with TRBD1 as a possible D gene (6 bases). Germline V lookup: CDR1 SGHKS, CDR2 YYEKEE (reference sequence). The CDR3 sequence is 13 residues long. Between the trimmed V and J ends, which lost 3 bases and 3 bases, there was a span of 9 bases. The CDR3 sequence: CASSWKGDTEAFF. CDR3 nucleotide sequence: TGTGCCAGCAGCTGGAAGGGGGACACTGAAGCTTTCTTT.

About this clone: An end of the junction differs from the germline gene, which may be a read error. This chain uses TRBV7-7 with TRBJ2-2; 9 nucleotides line up with TRBD1. Per the germline V gene, CDR1 is SSHAT and CDR2 is FNYEAQ (reference sequence). The length of the CDR3 is 15 residues. Here the CDR3 DNA reads TGTGCTAGCAGACCGGACAGGGGGAACACCGGGGAGCTGTTTTTT. This sequence encodes CASRPDRGNTGELFF.